One and the same sample provided the 27 T cell receptor beta chains below, sequenced in a study of OX40 agonist ivuxolimab in advanced cancers. The data were produced by immunoSEQ multiplex PCR, yet TCRdb's version contains in-frame clones alone and is incomplete. The table records about 82,000 clones, roughly 91% of them present only once. Sequences were derived from CD4+ or CD8+ T cells sorted from blood, sampled in a trial of the OX40 agonist ivuxolimab. These receptors all stem from an adult with an advanced solid tumor such as melanoma, head and neck, liver or kidney cancer.

The chain is built from TRBV6-1 and TRBJ2-7, with a tentative D call TRBD1 (6 bases). V lost 4 bases to trimming and J lost 4 bases, with 17 bases between them. The CDR3 has 15 amino acids. Germline values: CDR1 MNHNS, CDR2 SASEGT. CDR3 sequence reads: CASSALTGTPYEQYF. The CDR3 DNA follows: TGTGCCAGCAGTGCTCTGACCGGGACACCTTACGAGCAGTACTTC.

The chain links TRBV30 to TRBJ1-5; maybe TRBD1 (5 bases). From germline, CDR1 is GTSNPN and CDR2 SVGIG (reference sequence). V dropped 0 bases and J dropped 5 bases, with 5 bases sitting between them. The CDR3 is 12 residues long. The CDR3 region is CAWSVGDQPQHF. CDR3 bases: TGTGCCTGGAGTGTGGGGGATCAGCCCCAGCATTTT.

V usage is TRBV5-6 and J usage is TRBJ2-7, with TRBD2 matching over 9 bases. With 6 bases clipped from V and 2 bases from J, the junction kept 9 bases outside the gene matches. This CDR3 contains 15 residues. Germline assignment: CDR1 SGHDT and CDR2 YYEEEE. In nucleotides, the CDR3 is TGTGCCAGCAACTCGGTTAGCGGGGGAACCTACGAGCAGTACTTC. It translates to CASNSVSGGTYEQYF.

The V gene is TRBV19, the J gene TRBJ2-3, with D perhaps TRBD2 (6 bases). Looked up from germline, CDR1 is LNHDA and CDR2 is SQIVND (reference sequence). CDR3 length: 14 residues. V was shortened by 3 bases and J by 1 base, with 8 bases between the two germline ends. The DNA for the CDR3 is TGTGCCAGTAGTATTGAGCGGGGCACAGATACGCAGTATTTT. Its translation is CASSIERGTDTQYF. Variable domain in full (rest from reference TRBV19 and TRBJ2-3): DGGITQSPKYLFRKEGQNVTLSCEQNLNHDAMYWYRQDPGQGLRLIYYSQIVNDFQKGDIAEGYSVSREKKESFPLTVTSAQKNPTAFYLCASSIERGTDTQYFGPGTRLTVL.

In its sample, this clone was seen once. The V gene is TRBV19, the J gene TRBJ2-7, with 9 bases that match TRBD2. The CDR3 totals 16 residues. V shed 6 bases and J 1 base; nucleotides not matched to a gene: 10. Germline V gene lookup returns CDR1 LNHDA and CDR2 SQIVND (reference sequence). The CDR3: CASSPRASGMSYEQYF. CDR3 DNA: TGTGCCAGTAGCCCTCGGGCTAGCGGGATGTCCTACGAGCAGTACTTC.

The chain employs TRBV7-3 and TRBJ2-3; unclear D gene. Looked up from germline, CDR1 is SGHTA and CDR2 is FQGTGA. The V end lost 2 bases, the J end lost 5 bases, and 8 bases lay between the germline ends. This CDR3 region has 13 residues. CDR3 sequence (DNA): TGTGCCAGCAGCTTACCGGGTGGAGATACGCAGTATTTT. Protein product: CASSLPGGDTQYF.

For the CDR3, the DNA is TGCGCCAGCAGCTCGAGTTCCCCGCCTTCCCCCGGGGAGCTGTTTTTT. Translating gives CASSSSSPPSPGELFF. V gene TRBV5-1 combines with J gene TRBJ2-2, with D hard to call. Trimming cost V 3 bases and J 6 bases, with 18 bases left between them. Germline-derived CDR1 and CDR2 are SGHRS and YFSETQ. The CDR3 has 16 residues.

V is TRBV28 and J is TRBJ2-7, with TRBD2 matching 9 bases. The CDR3 consists of 15 residues. The J segment lost 4 bases and the V segment lost 4 bases, leaving 8 bases of the junction unmatched. Germline V gene lookup returns CDR1 MDHEN and CDR2 SYDVKM. The CDR3 region is CASSSSGRPGYEQYF. As DNA, the CDR3 is TGTGCCAGCAGTTCCAGCGGGAGGCCTGGATACGAGCAGTACTTC.

This rearrangement joins TRBV4-1 to TRBJ1-4; weak D call: TRBD1 (5 bases). Trimming cost V 6 bases and J 5 bases, with 19 bases left between them. Germline CDR1 MGHRA, CDR2 YSYEKL. The CDR3 has 16 amino acids. CDR3 coding DNA: TGCGCCAGCAGGGGATCGGGGCAGGCCCCCAATGAAAAACTGTTTTTT. This codes for CASRGSGQAPNEKLFF.

This sequence joins TRBV30 and TRBJ1-2; 10 bases fit TRBD1. V lost 1 base to trimming and J lost 5 bases; unmatched junction nucleotides: 13. The germline CDR1 and CDR2 sequences are GTSNPN and SVGIG (reference sequence). The CDR3 loop spans 17 amino acids. In DNA form, the CDR3 reads TGTGCCTGGAGTGCGTCCCCACCGGGACAGGGGAAGTATGGCTACACCTTC. This codes for CAWSASPPGQGKYGYTF.

The table lists this clone with a few counts. V gene TRBV11-2 combines with J gene TRBJ1-4; D gene ambiguous. CDR1 and CDR2 (germline): SGHAT, FQNNGV. The CDR3 runs to 13 residues. The germline V and J ends were trimmed by 0 bases and 7 bases, with 6 bases remaining between them. CDR3 region: CASSLDPLEKLFF. CDR3 DNA: TGTGCCAGCAGCTTAGATCCTCTTGAAAAACTGTTTTTT.

The chain uses TRBV7-2 and TRBJ2-1; 9 bases agree with TRBD2. The CDR3 sequence is 17 residues long. Germline V lookup: CDR1 SGHTA, CDR2 FQGNSA. V shed 2 bases, J shed 7 bases, and the junction held 12 bases outside the gene matches. CDR3 DNA sequence: TGTGCCAGCAGCTTAAACGTCTTAGCGGGAGCTAGGAATGAGCAGTTCTTC. It specifies CASSLNVLAGARNEQFF. The full variable domain, its missing parts supplied by reference TRBV7-2 and TRBJ2-1, is GAGVSQSPSNKVTEKGKDVELRCDPISGHTALYWYRQSLGQGLEFLIYFQGNSAPDKSGLPSDRFSAERTGGSVSTLTIQRTQQEDSAVYLCASSLNVLAGARNEQFFGPGTRLTVL.

In this sample, this clone turned up once. The chain recombines TRBV6-1 with TRBJ1-5, with D possibly matching TRBD1 (6 bases). The CDR3 contains 15 residues. The ends were cut back, 1 base at V and 5 bases at J, with 12 bases in the middle. Germline CDR1 MNHNS, CDR2 SASEGT. The CDR3 loop reads CASSEVTGWDQPQHF. DNA for the CDR3: TGTGCCAGCAGTGAAGTAACAGGGTGGGATCAGCCCCAGCATTTT.

This clone was observed a single time. At the DNA level, this CDR3 is encoded by other sequences in the same sample as well. J is TRBJ2-2 and V is TRBV18, with D possibly being TRBD2 (6 bases). V was trimmed by 3 bases and J by 0 bases, leaving 8 bases between them. CDR3 length: 15 amino acids. Germline values: CDR1 KGHSH, CDR2 LQKENI. CDR3 coding DNA: TGTGCCAGCTCACCTCGGACTACGAACACCGGGGAGCTGTTTTTT. It is translated as CASSPRTTNTGELFF. The full variable domain, rest sourced from reference TRBV18 and TRBJ2-2, is NAGVMQNPRHLVRRRGQEARLRCSPMKGHSHVYWYRQLPEEGLKFMVYLQKENIIDESGMPKERFSAEFPKEGPSILRIQQVVRGDSAAYFCASSPRTTNTGELFFGEGSRLTVL.

The genes are TRBV7-8 and TRBJ2-1; perhaps TRBD1 as D (6 bases). This CDR3 has 15 residues. V lost 5 bases and J 6 bases, leaving 17 bases between the germline ends. Per the germline V gene, CDR1 is SGHVS and CDR2 is FQNEAQ. CDR3 sequence reads: CASSTYRDTANEQFF. Written as DNA, the CDR3 is TGTGCCAGCAGCACGTACCGGGACACAGCCAATGAGCAGTTCTTC.

The chain links TRBV7-3 to TRBJ1-2, with D unclear. The CDR3 has 8 amino acids. The ends were cut back, 10 bases at V and 8 bases at J, with 5 bases in the middle. The germline gives CDR1 SGHTA, CDR2 FQGTGA. CDR3 DNA sequence: TGTGCCATCGGAGGCTACACCTTC. Translated, it gives CAIGGYTF.

This clone was recorded once. The chain combines TRBV5-1 with TRBJ2-5, with TRBD1 as a possible D gene (6 bases). This CDR3 region has 14 residues. The germline CDR1 and CDR2 sequences are SGHRS and YFSETQ. V gave up 5 bases and J gave up 5 bases, with 16 bases separating them. The CDR3 is CASSRGGVGETQYF. The DNA for the CDR3 is TGCGCCAGCAGTCGAGGGGGAGTAGGTGAGACCCAGTACTTC.

J is TRBJ1-4 and V is TRBV2, with TRBD1 as a possible D gene (5 bases). From germline, CDR1 is SNHLY and CDR2 FYNNEI. The CDR3 spans 15 residues. Trimming left V 6 bases short and J 1 base short, with 12 bases between. The CDR3 sequence is CASRRGFGTNEKLFF. The CDR3 DNA reads TGTGCCAGCAGACGGGGGTTTGGAACTAATGAAAAACTGTTTTTT.

The rearrangement links TRBV27 to TRBJ2-7, with D unclear. The CDR3 consists of 14 residues. V lost 0 bases and J 3 bases, leaving 9 bases between the germline ends. CDR1 and CDR2 from the germline V gene are MNHEY and SMNVEV (reference sequence). Written as DNA, the CDR3 is TGTGCCAGCAGTTTATCCCCTCCTGGCTACGAGCAGTACTTC. Amino acid sequence: CASSLSPPGYEQYF.

The rearrangement uses TRBV6-5 and TRBJ2-7; the D gene is possibly TRBD1 (5 bases). The CDR3 consists of 13 residues. Per germline, CDR1 MNHEY and CDR2 SVGAGI. V gave up 9 bases and J gave up 2 bases, with 14 bases separating them. CDR3 amino acids: CASQQGSPYEQYF. In DNA, the CDR3 is TGTGCCAGTCAGCAGGGATCCCCCTACGAGCAGTACTTC.

The V gene is TRBV10-3, the J gene TRBJ1-4; no reliable D call. V lost 0 bases, J lost 4 bases, and 0 bases lay in between. The germline gives CDR1 ENHRY, CDR2 SYGVKD. This CDR3 contains 12 residues. In nucleotides, the CDR3 is TGTGCCATCAGTGAGTCTAATGAAAAACTGTTTTTT. Translating gives CAISESNEKLFF.

As concerns this clone: Other DNA sequences in the sample encode the same CDR3. This chain links TRBV5-1 with TRBJ2-5, with 7 bases lining up with TRBD1. Germline trimming cut 0 bases from V and 4 bases from J; bases unmatched to any gene: 3. Germline V gene data show CDR1 as SGHRS and CDR2 as YFSETQ. The length of the CDR3 is 14 residues. The CDR3 coding sequence is TGCGCCAGCAGCTTGGCAGGGGGTGGAGAGACCCAGTACTTC. Its protein product is CASSLAGGGETQYF.

V usage is TRBV6-1 and J usage is TRBJ1-4; 7 bases are shared with TRBD1. Trimming at V came to 2 bases and at J to 7 bases, leaving 1 base not matched to a gene. The germline V gene encodes CDR1 MNHNS and CDR2 SASEGT. The CDR3 runs 13 residues. This CDR3 reads CASSEQGGEKLFF. The CDR3 region has the DNA TGTGCCAGCAGTGAACAGGGGGGTGAAAAACTGTTTTTT.

This chain links TRBV19 with TRBJ2-5; 10 bases are a match to TRBD2. V dropped 6 bases and J dropped 5; count of bases not matched to a gene: 12. This CDR3 region has 16 residues. Germline V lookup: CDR1 LNHDA, CDR2 SQIVND (reference sequence). CDR3 bases: TGTGCCAGTAGGTCTTTGGTAGCGGGAGGACCCGAGACCCAGTACTTC. Its translation: CASRSLVAGGPETQYF.

This sequence joins TRBV5-5 and TRBJ2-3; a weak D match, TRBD2 (7 bases). Germline V gene sequence: CDR1 SGHKS, CDR2 YYEKEE (reference sequence). There are 15 residues in the CDR3. The V gene lost 0 bases and the J gene lost 3 bases, with 11 bases spanning the gap. CDR3 loop: CASSLDGGPTDTQYF. The DNA for the CDR3 is TGTGCCAGCAGCTTGGACGGGGGGCCTACAGATACGCAGTATTTT.

The V gene is TRBV9, the J gene TRBJ2-6; D is unresolved. Germline V gene lookup returns CDR1 SGDLS and CDR2 YYNGEE. The CDR3 totals 16 residues. V lost 4 bases, J lost 1 base, and 12 bases lay in between. The CDR3 reads CASSLSILSGANVLTF. The CDR3, as DNA: TGTGCCAGCAGCTTATCGATCCTTTCTGGGGCCAACGTCCTGACTTTC. The whole variable domain, filled in from reference TRBV9 and TRBJ2-6, reads DSGVTQTPKHLITATGQRVTLRCSPRSGDLSVYWYQQSLDQGLQFLIQYYNGEERAKGNILERFSAQQFPDLHSELNLSSLELGDSALYFCASSLSILSGANVLTFGAGSRLTVL.

The CDR3 reads CASSSILRGANTEAFF. CDR3 nucleotides: TGTGCCAGCAGCTCTATACTCCGGGGGGCGAACACTGAAGCTTTCTTT. The J gene is TRBJ1-1, the V gene TRBV11-1; tentative D call: TRBD1 (6 bases). This CDR3 spans 16 amino acids. The germline V and J ends were trimmed by 4 bases and 1 base, with 16 bases remaining between them. CDR1 and CDR2 (germline): SGHAT, FQDESV (reference sequence).